A single T cell receptor beta chain is shown here with its context. Its antigen is unknown. Produced via immunoSEQ multiplex PCR; TCRdb's table is partial and in-frame only. Among roughly 40,000 clones listed, around 81% were seen once. The data stem from a study of lymphopenia after photon versus proton radiotherapy. Study-level findings and limits: Under photons, naive T cells and diversity fell while effector/memory populations rose. Oligoclonal CD8+ Temra expansion after nadir drove photon patients' diversity drop.

The ends lost 6 bases at V and 0 bases at J; junction bases unmatched: 6. The CDR3 contains 15 residues. Germline V CDR1 and CDR2: SNHLY, FYNNEI. The chain links TRBV2 to TRBJ2-3; 7 bases are shared with TRBD1. This TCR was sampled from a woman aged 70-85 years with pancreatic cancer. Sequenced here: peripheral blood, sampled from a patient treated with proton-based radiotherapy. The CDR3, as DNA: TGTGCCAGCAGCGGTGGGACAGCTAGCACAGATACGCAGTATTTT. This translates into CASSGGTASTDTQYF.